This T cell receptor (beta chain) is from a study of CD8 T cells in Susac syndrome. Study results and limitations: Clonal expansion of Susac CD8+ cells peaked in TEMRA cells, and it also peaked in active patients.

Under recently defined diagnostic criteria, the patients with Susac syndrome qualified as having definite or probable disease. TEMRA cells were enriched by FACS, and CD4+ and CD8+ T cells were negatively isolated. RNA was extracted with the RNeasy kit, and a quantity of about 0.45 to 1 ug was reverse transcribed using random hexamers. Across 54 Vbeta and 13 Jbeta, immunoSEQ multiplex PCR amplified TCR beta CDR3. TCRdb independently ran MiXCR on the immunoSEQ multiplex PCR reads; one entry per CDR3 protein. The repertoire has around 170,000 distinct CDR3 sequences, approximately 95% of them found once; the top ten carry less than 0.2%. Remarks on this clonotype: What it binds is not known.

This CDR3 has 14 residues. Germline loops: CDR1 SGDLS, CDR2 YYNGEE. V was pared by 3 bases and J by 4 bases, with 6 bases of the junction left unmatched. Sample: CD8+ T cells from PBMCs. This receptor was obtained from a human donor with Susac syndrome. V gene TRBV9 combines with J gene TRBJ1-2; 7 nucleotides line up with TRBD1. The CDR3 here is CASSGMTGFYGYTF. CDR3 coding DNA: TGTGCCAGCAGCGGTATGACAGGGTTCTATGGCTACACCTTC.